The 10 T cell receptor beta chains presented below share a single source sample, sequenced in a study of blood T cell repertoires in COVID-19. Sequencing was performed with immunoSEQ multiplex PCR; in TCRdb, only in-frame clones are kept and a portion is missing. Counted here are approximately 230,000 clones, about 80% occurring once; the ten biggest clones make up approximately 9.1%. Sequenced input: peripheral blood. These receptors were obtained from an older man with acute or convalescent COVID-19.

CDR3 residues: CASSLPLMGREQYF. CDR3 nucleotide sequence: TGTGCCAGCAGCTTACCCTTGATGGGGCGCGAGCAGTACTTC. J is TRBJ2-7 and V is TRBV11-2; weak D call: TRBD1 (5 bases). The length of the CDR3 is 14 residues. In germline, CDR1 is SGHAT, CDR2 FQNNGV. V lost 2 bases and J 6 bases, leaving 14 bases between the germline ends.

The chain has TRBV5-6 and TRBJ1-4; tentatively, D is TRBD1 (5 bases). This CDR3 spans 17 amino acids. Germline V lookup: CDR1 SGHDT, CDR2 YYEEEE. Trimming took 2 bases from V and 5 from J, leaving 19 bases between them. This CDR3 reads CASSFAPTGTGNEKLFF. The CDR3 DNA is TGTGCCAGCAGCTTTGCCCCAACCGGGACTGGGAATGAAAAACTGTTTTTT.

The J gene is TRBJ1-5, the V gene TRBV4-2; tentatively, D is TRBD1 (6 bases). Germline CDR1 LGHNA, CDR2 YNFKEQ. With 6 bases removed from V and 5 bases from J, the gap between germline ends came to 17 bases. The CDR3 has 15 amino acids. The CDR3 sequence: CASSLAGEVYQPQHF. In nucleotides, the CDR3 is TGTGCCAGCAGTCTTGCAGGGGAAGTTTATCAGCCCCAGCATTTT.

There are a few counts of this clone. V is TRBV11-2 and J is TRBJ1-1; a possible D gene is TRBD1 (5 bases). The CDR3 length is 13 residues. Germline lookup yields CDR1 SGHAT and CDR2 FQNNGV. Trimming stripped 6 bases from V and 1 base from J, with 9 bases between. CDR3 bases: TGTGCCAGCAGTCCACAGGCGAACACTGAAGCTTTCTTT. This sequence encodes CASSPQANTEAFF.

V and J are TRBV7-9 and TRBJ2-2, with D unresolved. Germline V gives CDR1 SEHNR, CDR2 FQNEAQ (reference sequence). The CDR3 runs to 14 residues. V was shortened by 1 base and J by 9 bases, with 12 bases between the two germline ends. The CDR3 region has the DNA TGTGCCAGCAGCTTAGAGAGCCCAGCGAGGGAGCTGTTTTTT. Its translation is CASSLESPARELFF.

J is TRBJ2-1 and V is TRBV12-3 or TRBV12-4; D gene uncertain. The germline V and J ends were trimmed by 5 bases and 3 bases, with 8 bases remaining between them. The CDR3 length is 13 residues. The CDR3 protein is CASSGDNYNEQFF. CDR3 coding DNA: TGTGCCAGCAGTGGTGACAACTACAATGAGCAGTTCTTC.

This clone came up once. The gene calls are TRBV12-3 or TRBV12-4 and TRBJ2-1; TRBD1 matches 11 bases. The CDR3 sequence is 12 residues long. Trimming cost V 6 bases and J 12 bases; bases outside gene matches: 4. Here the CDR3 reads CASRPGQGGQFF. DNA of the CDR3: TGTGCCAGCAGACCGGGACAGGGGGGGCAGTTCTTC.

The gene calls are TRBV9 and TRBJ2-1; 9 bases line up with TRBD2. CDR1 and CDR2 from the germline V gene are SGDLS and YYNGEE. V dropped 6 bases and J dropped 2; count of bases not matched to a gene: 3. This CDR3 is built from 14 residues. CDR3 sequence reads: CASNSGRTYNEQFF. The CDR3 bases are TGTGCCAGCAATAGCGGGAGAACCTACAATGAGCAGTTCTTC.

The rearrangement uses TRBV7-6 and TRBJ1-5; tentative D call: TRBD1 (6 bases). The CDR3 loop spans 15 amino acids. Trimming shortened V by 4 bases and J by 1 base, and 11 bases separated the two germline ends. Germline V gene lookup returns CDR1 SGHVS and CDR2 FNYEAQ. This chain's CDR3 is CASSWGPMSNQPQHF. The CDR3 bases are TGTGCCAGCAGCTGGGGGCCGATGAGCAATCAGCCCCAGCATTTT.

The rearrangement uses TRBV5-5 and TRBJ1-1; the match to TRBD1 covers 7 bases. The length of the CDR3 is 16 residues. V shed 4 bases and J 4 bases; nucleotides not matched to a gene: 13. From germline, CDR1 is SGHKS and CDR2 YYEKEE (reference sequence). The chain's CDR3 is CASSIQGSLKGTEAFF. The CDR3 nucleotides are TGTGCCAGCAGCATACAGGGGAGTCTCAAGGGCACTGAAGCTTTCTTT.